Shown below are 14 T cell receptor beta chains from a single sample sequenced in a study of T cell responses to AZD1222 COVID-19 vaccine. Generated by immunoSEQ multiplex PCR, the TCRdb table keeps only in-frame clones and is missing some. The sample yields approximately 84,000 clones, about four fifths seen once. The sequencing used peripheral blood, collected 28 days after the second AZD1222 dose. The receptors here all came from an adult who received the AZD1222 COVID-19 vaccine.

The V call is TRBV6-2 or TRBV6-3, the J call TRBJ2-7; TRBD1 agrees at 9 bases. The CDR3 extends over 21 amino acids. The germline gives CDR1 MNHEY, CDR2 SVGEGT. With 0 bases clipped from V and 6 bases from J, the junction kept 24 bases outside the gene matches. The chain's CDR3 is CASSYSFGGQGLPVLTCEQYF. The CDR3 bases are TGTGCCAGCAGTTACTCGTTTGGGGGACAGGGCCTCCCGGTACTTACATGCGAGCAGTACTTC.

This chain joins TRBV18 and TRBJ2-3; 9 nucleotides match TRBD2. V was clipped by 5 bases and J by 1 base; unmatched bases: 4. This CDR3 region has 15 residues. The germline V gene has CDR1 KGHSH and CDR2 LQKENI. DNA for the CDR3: TGTGCCAGCTCATTACGGACTAGCGGCACAGATACGCAGTATTTT. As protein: CASSLRTSGTDTQYF.

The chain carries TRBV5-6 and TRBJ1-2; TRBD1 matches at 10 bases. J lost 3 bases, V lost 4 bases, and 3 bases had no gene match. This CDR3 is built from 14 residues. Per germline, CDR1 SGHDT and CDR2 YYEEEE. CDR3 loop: CASSPDRGHYGYTF. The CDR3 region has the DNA TGTGCCAGCAGCCCAGACAGGGGGCACTATGGCTACACCTTC.

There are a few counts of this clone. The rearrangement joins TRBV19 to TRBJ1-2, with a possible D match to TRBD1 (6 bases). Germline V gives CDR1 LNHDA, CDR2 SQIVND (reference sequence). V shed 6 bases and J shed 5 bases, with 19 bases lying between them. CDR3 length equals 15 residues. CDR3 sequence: CASSGGPGHNYGYTF. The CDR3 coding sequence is TGTGCCAGTAGCGGGGGCCCGGGACACAATTATGGCTACACCTTC.

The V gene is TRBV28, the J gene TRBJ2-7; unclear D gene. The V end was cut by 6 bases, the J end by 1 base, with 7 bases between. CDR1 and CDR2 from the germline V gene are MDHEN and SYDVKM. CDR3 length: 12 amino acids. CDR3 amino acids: CASRGPSYEQYF. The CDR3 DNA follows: TGTGCCAGCAGAGGGCCATCCTACGAGCAGTACTTC.

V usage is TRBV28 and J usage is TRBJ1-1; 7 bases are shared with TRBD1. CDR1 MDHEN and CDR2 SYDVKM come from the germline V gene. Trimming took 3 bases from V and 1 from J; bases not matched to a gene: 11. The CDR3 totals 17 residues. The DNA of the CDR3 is TGTGCCAGCAGTTTTCGGGACAGCTCTCTACCGAACACTGAAGCTTTCTTT. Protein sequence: CASSFRDSSLPNTEAFF. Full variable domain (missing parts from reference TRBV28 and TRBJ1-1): DVKVTQSSRYLVKRTGEKVFLECVQDMDHENMFWYRQDPGLGLRLIYFSYDVKMKEKGDIPEGYSVSREKKERFSLILESASTNQTSMYLCASSFRDSSLPNTEAFFGQGTRLTVV.

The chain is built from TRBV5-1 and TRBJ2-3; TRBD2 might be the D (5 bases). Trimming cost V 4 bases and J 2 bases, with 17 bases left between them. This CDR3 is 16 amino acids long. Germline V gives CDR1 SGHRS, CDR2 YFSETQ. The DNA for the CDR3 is TGCGCCAGCAGCCGCCGGGGAGCGAGTAACACAGATACGCAGTATTTT. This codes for CASSRRGASNTDTQYF.

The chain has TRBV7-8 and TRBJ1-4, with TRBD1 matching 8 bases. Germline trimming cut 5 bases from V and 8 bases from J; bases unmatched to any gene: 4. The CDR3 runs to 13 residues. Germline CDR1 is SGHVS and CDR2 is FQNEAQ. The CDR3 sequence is CASSRTGNEKLFF. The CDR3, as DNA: TGTGCCAGCAGCCGGACAGGGAACGAAAAACTGTTTTTT.

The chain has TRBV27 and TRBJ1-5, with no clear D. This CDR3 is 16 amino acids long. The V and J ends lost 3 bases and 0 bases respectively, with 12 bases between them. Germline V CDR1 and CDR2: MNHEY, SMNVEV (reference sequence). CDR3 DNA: TGTGCCAGCAGTTTGTCCGGTTCTCATAGCAATCAGCCCCAGCATTTT. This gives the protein CASSLSGSHSNQPQHF.

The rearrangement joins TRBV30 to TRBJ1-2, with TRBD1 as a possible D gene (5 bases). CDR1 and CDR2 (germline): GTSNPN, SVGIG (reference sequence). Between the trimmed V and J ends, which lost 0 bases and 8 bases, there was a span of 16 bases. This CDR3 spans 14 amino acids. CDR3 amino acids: CAWSVMGNEGGYTF. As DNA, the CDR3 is TGTGCCTGGAGTGTAATGGGTAACGAGGGGGGCTACACCTTC.

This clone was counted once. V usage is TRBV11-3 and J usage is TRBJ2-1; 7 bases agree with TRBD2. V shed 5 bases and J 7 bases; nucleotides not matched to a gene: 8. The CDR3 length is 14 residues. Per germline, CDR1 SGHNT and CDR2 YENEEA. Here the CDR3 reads CASSPGGDWNEQFF. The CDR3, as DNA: TGTGCCAGCAGCCCGGGAGGAGATTGGAATGAGCAGTTCTTC.

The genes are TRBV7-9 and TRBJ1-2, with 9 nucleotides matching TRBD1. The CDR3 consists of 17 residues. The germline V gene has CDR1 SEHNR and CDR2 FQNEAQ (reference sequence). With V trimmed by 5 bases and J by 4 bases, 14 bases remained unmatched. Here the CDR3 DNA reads TGTGCCAGCAGCCCGGGGACAGGGACCTCTCCTTTCTATGGCTACACCTTC. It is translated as CASSPGTGTSPFYGYTF.

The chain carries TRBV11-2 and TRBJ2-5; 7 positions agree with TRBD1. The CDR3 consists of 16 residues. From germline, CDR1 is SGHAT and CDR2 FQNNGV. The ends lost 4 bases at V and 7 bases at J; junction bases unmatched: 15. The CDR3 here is CASSSLGGPRTGTQYF. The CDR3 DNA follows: TGTGCCAGCAGCTCCCTTGGCGGGCCCAGGACAGGGACCCAGTACTTC.

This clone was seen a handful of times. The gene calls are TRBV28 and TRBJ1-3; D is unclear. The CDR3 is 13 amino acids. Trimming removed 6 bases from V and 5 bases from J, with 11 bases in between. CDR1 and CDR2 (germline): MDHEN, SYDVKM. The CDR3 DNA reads TGTGCCAGCAGGAACCCCGGTAGAAACACCATATATTTT. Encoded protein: CASRNPGRNTIYF.